This entry describes one T cell receptor beta chain. The source of the sample is a study of blood T cell repertoires in COVID-19. As for the study in general: Sites across the United States, Italy and Spain contributed samples from acute and convalescent COVID-19. Sample material is recorded as cDNA or gDNA derived from T cells, B-cell-depleted T cells, or PBMCs.

V shed 2 bases and J shed 2 bases, with 6 bases lying between them. The CDR3 has 13 amino acids. Study processing details: Amplifying reference gene primers gave estimates of nucleated cell counts. Sequenced by immunoSEQ multiplex PCR; TCRdb stores in-frame clones only, minus some. V and J calls and clone size follow that table, whereas D and trimming were derived from the DNA. The sample includes some 100,000 clones, more than 75% seen only once; the top ten take less than 6%. The sequence came from a woman older than 75 with active COVID-19. The rearrangement joins TRBV12-3 or TRBV12-4 to TRBJ1-1; D call uncertain. The sample was peripheral blood. Here the CDR3 DNA reads TGTGCCAGCAGTTTAACGGTAAACACTGAAGCTTTCTTT. This sequence encodes CASSLTVNTEAFF.